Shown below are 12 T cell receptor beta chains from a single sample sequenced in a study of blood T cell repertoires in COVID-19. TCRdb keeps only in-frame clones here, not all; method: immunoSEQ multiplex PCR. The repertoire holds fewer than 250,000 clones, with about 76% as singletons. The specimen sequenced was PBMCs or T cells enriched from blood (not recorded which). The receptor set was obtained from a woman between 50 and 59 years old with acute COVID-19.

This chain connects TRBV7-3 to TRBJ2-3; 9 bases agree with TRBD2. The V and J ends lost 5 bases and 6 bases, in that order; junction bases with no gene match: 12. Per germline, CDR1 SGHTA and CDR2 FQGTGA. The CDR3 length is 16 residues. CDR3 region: CASSAGTSPQWDTQYF. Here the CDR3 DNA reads TGTGCCAGCAGCGCCGGGACTAGCCCTCAATGGGATACGCAGTATTTT.

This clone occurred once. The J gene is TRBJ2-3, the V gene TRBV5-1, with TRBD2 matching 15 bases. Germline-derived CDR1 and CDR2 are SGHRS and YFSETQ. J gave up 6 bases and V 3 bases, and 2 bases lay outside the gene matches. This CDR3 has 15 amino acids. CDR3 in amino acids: CASSSGTSGRDTQYF. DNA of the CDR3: TGCGCCAGCAGCTCAGGGACTAGCGGGAGGGATACGCAGTATTTT.

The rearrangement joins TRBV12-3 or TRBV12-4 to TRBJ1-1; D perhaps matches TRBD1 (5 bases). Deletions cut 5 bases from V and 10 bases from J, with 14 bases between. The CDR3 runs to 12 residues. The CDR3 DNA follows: TGTGCCAGCAGTCCCGGGGGGAGAGGAGCTTTCTTT. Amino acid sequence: CASSPGGRGAFF.

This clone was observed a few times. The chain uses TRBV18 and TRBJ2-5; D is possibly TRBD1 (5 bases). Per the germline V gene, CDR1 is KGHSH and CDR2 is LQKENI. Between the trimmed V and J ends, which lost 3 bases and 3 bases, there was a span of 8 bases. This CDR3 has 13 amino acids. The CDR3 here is CASSPLQEETQYF. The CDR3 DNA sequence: TGTGCCAGCTCACCTCTACAGGAAGAGACCCAGTACTTC.

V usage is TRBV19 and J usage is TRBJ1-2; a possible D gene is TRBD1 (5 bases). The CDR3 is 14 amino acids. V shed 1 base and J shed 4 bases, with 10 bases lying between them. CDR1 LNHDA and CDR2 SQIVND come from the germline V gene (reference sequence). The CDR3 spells CASSIARQGYGYTF. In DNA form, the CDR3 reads TGTGCCAGTAGTATAGCCCGGCAGGGCTATGGCTACACCTTC.

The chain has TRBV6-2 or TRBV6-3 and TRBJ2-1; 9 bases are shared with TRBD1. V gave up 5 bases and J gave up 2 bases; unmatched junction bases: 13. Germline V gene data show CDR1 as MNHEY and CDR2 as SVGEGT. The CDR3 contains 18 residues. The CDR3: CASSIPGQGLGPYNEQFF. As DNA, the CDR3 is TGTGCCAGCAGTATCCCGGGACAGGGATTAGGACCCTACAATGAGCAGTTCTTC.

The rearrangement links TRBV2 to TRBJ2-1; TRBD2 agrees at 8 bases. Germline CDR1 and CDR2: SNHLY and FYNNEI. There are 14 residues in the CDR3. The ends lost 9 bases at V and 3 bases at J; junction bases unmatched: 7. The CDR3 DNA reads TGTGCCAGGCCCCACAGCGGGAGCTACAATGAGCAGTTCTTC. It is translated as CARPHSGSYNEQFF.

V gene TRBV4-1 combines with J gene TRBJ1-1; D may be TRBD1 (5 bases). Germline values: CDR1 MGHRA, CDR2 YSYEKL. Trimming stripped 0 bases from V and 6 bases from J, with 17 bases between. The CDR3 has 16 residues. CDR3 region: CASSQETDIFGPEAFF. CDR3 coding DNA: TGCGCCAGCAGCCAAGAGACAGACATTTTCGGCCCTGAAGCTTTCTTT.

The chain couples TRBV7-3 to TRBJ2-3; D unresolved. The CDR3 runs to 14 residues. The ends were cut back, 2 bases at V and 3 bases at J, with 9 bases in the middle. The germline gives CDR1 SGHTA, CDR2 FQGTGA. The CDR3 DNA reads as TGTGCCAGCAGCTTAGATGGGCGTACAGATACGCAGTATTTT. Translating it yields CASSLDGRTDTQYF.

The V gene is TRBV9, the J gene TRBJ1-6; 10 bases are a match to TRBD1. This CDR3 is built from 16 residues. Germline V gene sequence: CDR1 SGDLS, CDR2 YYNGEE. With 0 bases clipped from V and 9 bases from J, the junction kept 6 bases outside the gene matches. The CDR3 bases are TGTGCCAGCAGCGTAGCTCCGGGACAGGGGTCTTCACCCCTCCACTTT. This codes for CASSVAPGQGSSPLHF.

In DNA, the CDR3 is TGTGCCAGCAGCCCCGGGTGGGGGGCCAACGTCCTGACTTTC. This sequence encodes CASSPGWGANVLTF. This chain links TRBV5-8 with TRBJ2-6; no firm D call. CDR3 size: 14 residues. V was shortened by 4 bases and J by 4 bases, with 9 bases between the two germline ends. The germline CDR1 and CDR2 sequences are SGHTS and YDEGEE. Together with reference TRBV5-8 and TRBJ2-6, the CDR3 gives the full variable domain: EAGVTQSPTHLIKTRGQQATLRCSPISGHTSVYWYQQALGLGLQFLLWYDEGEERNRGNFPPRFSGRQFPNYSSELNVNALELEDSALYLCASSPGWGANVLTFGAGSRLTVL.

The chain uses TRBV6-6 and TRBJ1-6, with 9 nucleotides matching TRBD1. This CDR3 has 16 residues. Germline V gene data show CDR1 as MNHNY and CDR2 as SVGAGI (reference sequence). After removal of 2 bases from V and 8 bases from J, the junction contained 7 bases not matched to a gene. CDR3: CASSYTETGGDSPLHF. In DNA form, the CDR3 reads TGTGCCAGCAGTTACACAGAGACAGGGGGGGATTCACCCCTCCACTTT.